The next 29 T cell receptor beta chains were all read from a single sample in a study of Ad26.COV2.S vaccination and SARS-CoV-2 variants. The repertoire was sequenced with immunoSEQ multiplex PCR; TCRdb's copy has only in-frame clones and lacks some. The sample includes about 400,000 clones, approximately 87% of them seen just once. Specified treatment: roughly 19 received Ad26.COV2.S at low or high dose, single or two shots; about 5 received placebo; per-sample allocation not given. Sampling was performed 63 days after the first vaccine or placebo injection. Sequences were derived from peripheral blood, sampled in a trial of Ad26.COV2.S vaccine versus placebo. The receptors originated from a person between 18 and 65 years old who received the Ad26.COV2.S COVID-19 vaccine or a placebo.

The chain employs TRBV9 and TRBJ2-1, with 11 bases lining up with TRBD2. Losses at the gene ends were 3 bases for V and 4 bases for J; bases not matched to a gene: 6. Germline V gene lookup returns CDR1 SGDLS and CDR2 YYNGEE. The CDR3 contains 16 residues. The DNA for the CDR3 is TGTGCCAGCAGCGCATTTAGCGGGGGGGGTTACAATGAGCAGTTCTTC. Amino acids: CASSAFSGGGYNEQFF.

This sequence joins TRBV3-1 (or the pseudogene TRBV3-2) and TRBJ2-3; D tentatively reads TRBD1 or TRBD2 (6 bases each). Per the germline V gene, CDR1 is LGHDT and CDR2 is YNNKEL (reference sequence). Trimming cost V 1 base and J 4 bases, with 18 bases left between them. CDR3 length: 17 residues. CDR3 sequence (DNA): TGTGCCAGCAGCCAAGTTGGAGGGGGGCGGTTATCAGATACGCAGTATTTT. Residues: CASSQVGGGRLSDTQYF.

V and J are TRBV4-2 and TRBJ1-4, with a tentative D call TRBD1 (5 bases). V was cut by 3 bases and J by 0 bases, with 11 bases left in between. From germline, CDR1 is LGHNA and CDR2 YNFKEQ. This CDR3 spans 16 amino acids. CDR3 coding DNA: TGTGCCAGCAGCCAGGCACGGGGGACAACTAATGAAAAACTGTTTTTT. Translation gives CASSQARGTTNEKLFF.

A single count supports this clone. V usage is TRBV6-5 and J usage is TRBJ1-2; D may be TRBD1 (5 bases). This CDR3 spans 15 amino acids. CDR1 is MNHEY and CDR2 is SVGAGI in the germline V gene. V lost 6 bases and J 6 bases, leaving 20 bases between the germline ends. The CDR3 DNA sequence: TGTGCCAGCAGCTTCGAGGGAGGGGCCTTCAATGGCTACACCTTC. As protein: CASSFEGGAFNGYTF.

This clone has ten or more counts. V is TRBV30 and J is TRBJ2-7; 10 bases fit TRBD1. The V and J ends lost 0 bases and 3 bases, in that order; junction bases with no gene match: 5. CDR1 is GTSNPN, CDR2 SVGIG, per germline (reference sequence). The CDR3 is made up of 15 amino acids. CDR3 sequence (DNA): TGTGCCTGGAGTGTACCCGGGACAGGGGTCTACGAGCAGTACTTC. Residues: CAWSVPGTGVYEQYF. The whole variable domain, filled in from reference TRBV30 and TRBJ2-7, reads SQTIHQWPATLVQPVGSPLSLECTVEGTSNPNLYWYRQAAGRGLQLLFYSVGIGQISSEVPQNLSASRPQDRQFILSSKKLLLSDSGFYLCAWSVPGTGVYEQYFGPGTRLTVT.

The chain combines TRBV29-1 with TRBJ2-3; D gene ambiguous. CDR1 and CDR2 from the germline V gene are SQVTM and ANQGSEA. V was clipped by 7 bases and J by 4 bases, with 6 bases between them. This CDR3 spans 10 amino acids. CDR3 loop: CSARSDTQYF. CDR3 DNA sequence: TGCAGCGCAAGGTCAGATACGCAGTATTTT.

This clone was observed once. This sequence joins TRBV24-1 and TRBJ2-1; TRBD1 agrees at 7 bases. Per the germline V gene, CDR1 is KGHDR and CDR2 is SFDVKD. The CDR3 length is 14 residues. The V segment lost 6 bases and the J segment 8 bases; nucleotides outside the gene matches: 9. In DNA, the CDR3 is TGTGCCACCAGTTTGCAGGGGGTTAGGGATGAGCAGTTCTTC. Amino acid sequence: CATSLQGVRDEQFF.

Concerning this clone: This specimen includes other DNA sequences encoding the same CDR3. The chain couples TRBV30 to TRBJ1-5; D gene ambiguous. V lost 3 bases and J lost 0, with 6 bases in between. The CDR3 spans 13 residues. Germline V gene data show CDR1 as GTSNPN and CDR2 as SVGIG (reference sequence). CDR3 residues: CAWRGGSNQPQHF. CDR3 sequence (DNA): TGTGCCTGGAGGGGCGGTAGCAATCAGCCCCAGCATTTT.

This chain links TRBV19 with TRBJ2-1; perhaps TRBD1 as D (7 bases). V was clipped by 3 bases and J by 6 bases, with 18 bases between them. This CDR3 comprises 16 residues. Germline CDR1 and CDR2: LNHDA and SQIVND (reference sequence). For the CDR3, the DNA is TGTGCCAGTAGTATGCCCTTCGACAGGGACTTCAATGAGCAGTTCTTC. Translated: CASSMPFDRDFNEQFF.

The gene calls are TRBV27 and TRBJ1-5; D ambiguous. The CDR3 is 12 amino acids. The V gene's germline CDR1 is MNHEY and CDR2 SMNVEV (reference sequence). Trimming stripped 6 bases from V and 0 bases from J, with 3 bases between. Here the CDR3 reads CASRPSNQPQHF. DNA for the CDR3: TGTGCCAGCAGGCCTAGCAATCAGCCCCAGCATTTT.

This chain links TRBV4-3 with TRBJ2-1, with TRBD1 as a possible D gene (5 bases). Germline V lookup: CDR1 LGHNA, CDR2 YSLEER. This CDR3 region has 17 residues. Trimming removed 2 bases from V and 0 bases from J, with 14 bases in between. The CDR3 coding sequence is TGCGCCAGCAGCCAAATTCACCGGACAAGCTCCTACAATGAGCAGTTCTTC. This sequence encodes CASSQIHRTSSYNEQFF.

The CDR3 sequence: CASYQPQHF. The CDR3 DNA is TGTGCCAGCTATCAGCCCCAGCATTTT. J is TRBJ1-5 and V is TRBV12-3 or TRBV12-4, with D unclear. This CDR3 has 9 amino acids. Between the trimmed V and J ends, which lost 8 bases and 5 bases, there was a span of 1 base.

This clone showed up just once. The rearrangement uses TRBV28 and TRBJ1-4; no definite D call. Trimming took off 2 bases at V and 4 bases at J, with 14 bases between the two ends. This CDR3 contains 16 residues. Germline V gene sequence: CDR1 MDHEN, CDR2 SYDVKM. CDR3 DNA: TGTGCCAGCAGTTTAAACAAGGCTGGCGTTAATGAAAAACTGTTTTTT. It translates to CASSLNKAGVNEKLFF.

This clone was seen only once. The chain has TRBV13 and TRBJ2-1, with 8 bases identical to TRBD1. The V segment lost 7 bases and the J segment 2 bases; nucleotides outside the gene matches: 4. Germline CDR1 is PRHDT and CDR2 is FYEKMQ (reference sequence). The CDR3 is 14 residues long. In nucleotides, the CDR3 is TGTGCCAGCACCCGACAGGGGACCTACAATGAGCAGTTCTTC. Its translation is CASTRQGTYNEQFF.

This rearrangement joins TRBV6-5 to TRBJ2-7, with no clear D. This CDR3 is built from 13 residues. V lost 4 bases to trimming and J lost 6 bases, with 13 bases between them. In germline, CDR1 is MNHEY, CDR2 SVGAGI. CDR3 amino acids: CASSLIWGSEQYF. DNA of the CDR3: TGTGCCAGCAGTTTGATTTGGGGATCCGAGCAGTACTTC.

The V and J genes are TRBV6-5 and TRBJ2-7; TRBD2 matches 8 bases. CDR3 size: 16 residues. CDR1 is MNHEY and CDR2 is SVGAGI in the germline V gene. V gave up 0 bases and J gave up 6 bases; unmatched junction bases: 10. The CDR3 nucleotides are TGTGCCAGCAGTTACTCGCGGGGGGCGAGACTCCGCGAGCAGTACTTC. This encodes CASSYSRGARLREQYF.

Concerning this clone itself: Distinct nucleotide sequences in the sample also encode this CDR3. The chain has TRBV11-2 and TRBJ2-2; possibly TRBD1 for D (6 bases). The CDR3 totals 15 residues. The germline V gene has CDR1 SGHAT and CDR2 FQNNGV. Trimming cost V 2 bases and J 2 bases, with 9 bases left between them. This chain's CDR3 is CASSLSGTNTGELFF. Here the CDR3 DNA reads TGTGCCAGCAGCTTATCGGGGACAAACACCGGGGAGCTGTTTTTT.

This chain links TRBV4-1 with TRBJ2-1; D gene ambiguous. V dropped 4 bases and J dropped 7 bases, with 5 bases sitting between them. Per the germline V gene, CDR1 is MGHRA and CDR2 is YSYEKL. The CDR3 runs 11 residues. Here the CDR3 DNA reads TGCGCCAGCAGCCTGGGGAATGAGCAGTTCTTC. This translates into CASSLGNEQFF.

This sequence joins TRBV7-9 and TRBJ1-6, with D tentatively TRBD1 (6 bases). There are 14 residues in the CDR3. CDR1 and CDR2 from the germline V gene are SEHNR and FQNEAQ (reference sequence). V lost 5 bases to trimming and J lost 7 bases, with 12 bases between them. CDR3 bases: TGTGCCAGCAGCCAACAGGGCATGAATTCACCCCTCCACTTT. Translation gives CASSQQGMNSPLHF.

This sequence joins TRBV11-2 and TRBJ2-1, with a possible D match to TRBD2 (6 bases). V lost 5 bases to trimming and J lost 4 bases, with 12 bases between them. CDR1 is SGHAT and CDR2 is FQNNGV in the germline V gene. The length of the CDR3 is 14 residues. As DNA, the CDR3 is TGTGCCAGCAGCCGGGAGTTTTCGTACAATGAGCAGTTCTTC. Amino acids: CASSREFSYNEQFF.

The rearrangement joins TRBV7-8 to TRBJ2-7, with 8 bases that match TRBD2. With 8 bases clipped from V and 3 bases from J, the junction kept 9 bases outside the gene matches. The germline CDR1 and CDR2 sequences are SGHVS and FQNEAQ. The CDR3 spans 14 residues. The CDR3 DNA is TGTGCCAGCGCCTCGGGGGGGCTTCTCTACGAGCAGTACTTC. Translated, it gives CASASGGLLYEQYF. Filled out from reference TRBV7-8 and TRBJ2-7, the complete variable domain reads GAGVSQSPRYKVAKRGQDVALRCDPISGHVSLFWYQQALGQGPEFLTYFQNEAQLDKSGLPSDRFFAERPEGSVSTLKIQRTQQEDSAVYLCASASGGLLYEQYFGPGTRLTVT.

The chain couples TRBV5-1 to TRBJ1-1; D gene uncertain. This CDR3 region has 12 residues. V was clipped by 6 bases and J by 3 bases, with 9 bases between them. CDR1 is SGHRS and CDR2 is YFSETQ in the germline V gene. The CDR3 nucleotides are TGCGCCAGCAACCCCCGGGACACTGAAGCTTTCTTT. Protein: CASNPRDTEAFF.

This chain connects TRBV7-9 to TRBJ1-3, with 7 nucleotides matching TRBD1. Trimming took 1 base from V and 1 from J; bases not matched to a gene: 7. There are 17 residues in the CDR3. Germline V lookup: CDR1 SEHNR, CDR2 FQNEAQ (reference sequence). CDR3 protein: CASSLGGTASSGNTIYF. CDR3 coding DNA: TGTGCCAGCAGCTTAGGTGGGACAGCAAGTTCTGGAAACACCATATATTTT.

Written as DNA, the CDR3 is TGTGCCAGCAGCCTGCAGGGGGCAGGTCAGCCCCAGCATTTT. Protein sequence: CASSLQGAGQPQHF. This sequence joins TRBV13 and TRBJ1-5; 8 bases fit TRBD1. Losses at the gene ends were 5 bases for V and 6 bases for J; bases not matched to a gene: 6. Germline values: CDR1 PRHDT, CDR2 FYEKMQ (reference sequence). CDR3 length: 14 amino acids.

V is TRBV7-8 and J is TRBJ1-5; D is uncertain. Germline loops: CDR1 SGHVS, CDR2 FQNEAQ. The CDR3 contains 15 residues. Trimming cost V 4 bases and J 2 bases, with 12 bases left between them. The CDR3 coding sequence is TGTGCCAGCAGCTCCCGAGGATTCGGCAATCAGCCCCAGCATTTT. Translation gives CASSSRGFGNQPQHF.

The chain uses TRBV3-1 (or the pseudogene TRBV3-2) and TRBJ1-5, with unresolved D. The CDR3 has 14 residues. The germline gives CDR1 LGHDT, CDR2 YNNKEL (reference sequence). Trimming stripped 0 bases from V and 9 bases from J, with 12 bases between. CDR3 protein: CASSQDLSPRPQHF. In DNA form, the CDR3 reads TGTGCCAGCAGCCAAGATCTTTCACCGAGGCCCCAGCATTTT.

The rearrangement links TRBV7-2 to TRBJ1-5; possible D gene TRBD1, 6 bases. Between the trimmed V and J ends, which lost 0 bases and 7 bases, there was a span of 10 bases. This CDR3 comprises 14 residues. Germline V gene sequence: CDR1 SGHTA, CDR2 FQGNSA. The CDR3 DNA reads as TGTGCCAGCAGCTTAGCCCAGGGGAGGCAGCCCCAGCATTTT. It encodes CASSLAQGRQPQHF.

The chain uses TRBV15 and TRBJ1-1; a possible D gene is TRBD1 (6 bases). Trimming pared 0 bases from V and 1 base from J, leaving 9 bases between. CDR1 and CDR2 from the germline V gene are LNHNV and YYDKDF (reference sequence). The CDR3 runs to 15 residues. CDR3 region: CATSRDKGGNTEAFF. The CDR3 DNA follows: TGTGCCACCAGCAGAGATAAGGGGGGGAACACTGAAGCTTTCTTT.

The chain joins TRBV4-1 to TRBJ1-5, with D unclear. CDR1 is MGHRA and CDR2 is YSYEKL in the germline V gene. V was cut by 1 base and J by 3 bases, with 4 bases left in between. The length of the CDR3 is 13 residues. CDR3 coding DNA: TGCGCCAGCAGCCAAGTTCCCAATCAGCCCCAGCATTTT. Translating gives CASSQVPNQPQHF.